Presented here are 6 T cell receptor beta chains from one specimen sequenced in a study of T cell responses to AZD1222 COVID-19 vaccine. Libraries were prepared by immunoSEQ multiplex PCR; TCRdb keeps only in-frame clonotypes and omits some of them. This sample has about 67,000 clones; around four fifths occur once, and the top ten carry roughly 20%. The starting material was peripheral blood, obtained on day 0 of AZD1222 vaccination. All receptors derive from an adult in good health.

J is TRBJ1-1 and V is TRBV7-8; D remains unclear. This CDR3 has 13 amino acids. The V gene lost 4 bases and the J gene lost 2 bases, with 8 bases spanning the gap. CDR1 is SGHVS, CDR2 FQNEAQ, per germline. The CDR3 DNA is TGTGCCAGCAGCTCCACAGAAAACACTGAAGCTTTCTTT. This gives the protein CASSSTENTEAFF.

This rearrangement joins TRBV4-3 to TRBJ1-5; 10 bases map to TRBD1. The junction had 12 bases not matched to a gene; V was cut back by 1 base and J by 0 bases. The CDR3 totals 20 residues. Germline-derived CDR1 and CDR2 are LGHNA and YSLEER. Here the CDR3 DNA reads TGCGCCAGCAGCCAAGTCATAGGGGGACAGGGGCTGTATAGCAATCAGCCCCAGCATTTT. The encoded protein is CASSQVIGGQGLYSNQPQHF.

The V call is TRBV7-9, the J call TRBJ2-7; 9 positions agree with TRBD1. The length of the CDR3 is 15 residues. V gave up 6 bases and J gave up 2 bases; unmatched junction bases: 8. Germline V lookup: CDR1 SEHNR, CDR2 FQNEAQ (reference sequence). CDR3 coding DNA: TGTGCCAGCAGGCCGGGGACAGGGAAGGCCTACGAGCAGTACTTC. Its translation is CASRPGTGKAYEQYF.

The CDR3 protein is CASDHILLGDSNQPQHF. The CDR3 region has the DNA TGTGCCAGCGACCACATTTTGCTAGGTGATAGCAATCAGCCCCAGCATTTT. This chain links TRBV28 with TRBJ1-5; D not certain. The V end was cut by 8 bases, the J end by 0 bases, with 20 bases between. The V gene's germline CDR1 is MDHEN and CDR2 SYDVKM. The CDR3 length is 17 residues. The entire variable domain, with the rest obtained from reference TRBV28 and TRBJ1-5, is as follows: DVKVTQSSRYLVKRTGEKVFLECVQDMDHENMFWYRQDPGLGLRLIYFSYDVKMKEKGDIPEGYSVSREKKERFSLILESASTNQTSMYLCASDHILLGDSNQPQHFGDGTRLSIL.

The genes are TRBV25-1 and TRBJ1-1; D perhaps matches TRBD1 (5 bases). The germline V gene encodes CDR1 MGHDK and CDR2 SYGVNS. V dropped 0 bases and J dropped 1 base, with 18 bases sitting between them. The CDR3 runs 18 residues. CDR3 in DNA: TGTGCCAGCAGTGAATATAGAAGGATTCGACAGCCGAACACTGAAGCTTTCTTT. This encodes CASSEYRRIRQPNTEAFF. Full variable domain (rest looked up from reference TRBV25-1 and TRBJ1-1): EADIYQTPRYLVIGTGKKITLECSQTMGHDKMYWYQQDPGMELHLIHYSYGVNSTEKGDLSSESTVSRIRTEHFPLTLESARPSHTSQYLCASSEYRRIRQPNTEAFFGQGTRLTVV.

The J gene is TRBJ1-2, the V gene TRBV7-9, with 8 bases fitting TRBD1. The junction had 2 bases not matched to a gene; V was cut back by 5 bases and J by 3 bases. Per germline, CDR1 SEHNR and CDR2 FQNEAQ (reference sequence). The CDR3 totals 13 residues. Written as DNA, the CDR3 is TGTGCCAGCAGCCGGGGACAGGACTATGGCTACACCTTC. Its protein is CASSRGQDYGYTF. Drawing the rest from reference TRBV7-9 and TRBJ1-2, the complete variable domain is DTGVSQNPRHKITKRGQNVTFRCDPISEHNRLYWYRQTLGQGPEFLTYFQNEAQLEKSRLLSDRFSAERPKGSFSTLEIQRTEQGDSAMYLCASSRGQDYGYTFGSGTRLTVV.